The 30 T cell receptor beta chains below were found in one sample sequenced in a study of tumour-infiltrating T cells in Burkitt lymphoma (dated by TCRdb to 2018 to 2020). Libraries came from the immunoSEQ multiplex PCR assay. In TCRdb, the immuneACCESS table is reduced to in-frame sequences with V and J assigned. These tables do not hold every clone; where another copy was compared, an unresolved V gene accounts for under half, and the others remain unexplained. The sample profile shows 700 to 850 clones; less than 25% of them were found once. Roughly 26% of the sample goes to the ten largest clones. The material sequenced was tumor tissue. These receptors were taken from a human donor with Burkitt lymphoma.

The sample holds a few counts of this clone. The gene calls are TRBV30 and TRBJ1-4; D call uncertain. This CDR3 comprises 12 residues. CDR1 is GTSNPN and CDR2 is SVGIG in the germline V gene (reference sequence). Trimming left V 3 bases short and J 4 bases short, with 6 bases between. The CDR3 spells CAWRSFNEKLFF. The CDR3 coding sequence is TGTGCCTGGAGATCCTTTAATGAAAAACTGTTTTTT.

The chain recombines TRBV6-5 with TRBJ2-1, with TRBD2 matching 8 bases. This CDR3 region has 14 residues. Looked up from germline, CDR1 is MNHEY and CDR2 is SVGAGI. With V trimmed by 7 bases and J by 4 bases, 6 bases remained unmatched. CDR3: CASMTTGGYNEQFF. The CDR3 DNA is TGTGCCAGCATGACGACGGGGGGGTACAATGAGCAGTTCTTC.

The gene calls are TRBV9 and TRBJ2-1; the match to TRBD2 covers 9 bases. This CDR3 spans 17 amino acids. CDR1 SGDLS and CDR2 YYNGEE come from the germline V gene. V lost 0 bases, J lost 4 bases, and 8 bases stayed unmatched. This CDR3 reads CASSVGSASGAYNEQFF. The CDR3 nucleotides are TGTGCCAGCAGCGTAGGATCGGCTAGCGGGGCATACAATGAGCAGTTCTTC.

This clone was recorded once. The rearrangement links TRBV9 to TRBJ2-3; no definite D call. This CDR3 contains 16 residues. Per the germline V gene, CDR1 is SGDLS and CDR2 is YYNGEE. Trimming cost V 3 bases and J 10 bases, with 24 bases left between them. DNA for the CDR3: TGTGCCAGCAGCGCGGCCCCGGCCCCGGCGGTGTCTGCGCAGTATTTT. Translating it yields CASSAAPAPAVSAQYF.

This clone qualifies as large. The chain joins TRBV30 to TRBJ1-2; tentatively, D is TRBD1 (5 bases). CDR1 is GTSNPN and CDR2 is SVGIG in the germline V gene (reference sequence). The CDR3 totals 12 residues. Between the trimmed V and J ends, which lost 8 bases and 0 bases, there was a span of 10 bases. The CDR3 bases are TGTGCCAAGGGGCTTACTAACTATGGCTACACCTTC. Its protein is CAKGLTNYGYTF.

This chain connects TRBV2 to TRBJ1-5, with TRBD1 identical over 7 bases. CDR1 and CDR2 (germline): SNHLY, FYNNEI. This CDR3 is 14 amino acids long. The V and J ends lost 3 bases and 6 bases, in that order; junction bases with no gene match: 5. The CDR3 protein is CASSDPGGSQPQHF. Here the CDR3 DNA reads TGTGCCAGCAGTGACCCAGGGGGGAGTCAGCCCCAGCATTTT.

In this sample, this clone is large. The CDR3 region is CAWNSFPNTEAFF. The CDR3 DNA is TGTGCCTGGAATTCCTTCCCGAACACTGAAGCTTTCTTT. The gene calls are TRBV30 and TRBJ1-1, with D uncertain. The CDR3 is 13 residues long. V was cut by 4 bases and J by 1 base, with 10 bases left in between. Germline CDR1 and CDR2: GTSNPN and SVGIG (reference sequence).

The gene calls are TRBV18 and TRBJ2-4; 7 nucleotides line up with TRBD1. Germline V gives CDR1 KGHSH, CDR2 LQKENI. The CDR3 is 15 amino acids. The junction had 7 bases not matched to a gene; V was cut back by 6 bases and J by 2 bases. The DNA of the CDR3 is TGTGCCAGCTCCCAGGAGACAGGGACCAAAAACATTCAGTACTTC. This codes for CASSQETGTKNIQYF.

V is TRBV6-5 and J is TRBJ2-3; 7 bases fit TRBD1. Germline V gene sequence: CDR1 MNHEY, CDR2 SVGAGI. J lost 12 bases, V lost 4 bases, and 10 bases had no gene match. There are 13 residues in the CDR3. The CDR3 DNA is TGTGCCAGCAGTTCGGGACAGCAGACTTTCCAGTATTTT. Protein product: CASSSGQQTFQYF.

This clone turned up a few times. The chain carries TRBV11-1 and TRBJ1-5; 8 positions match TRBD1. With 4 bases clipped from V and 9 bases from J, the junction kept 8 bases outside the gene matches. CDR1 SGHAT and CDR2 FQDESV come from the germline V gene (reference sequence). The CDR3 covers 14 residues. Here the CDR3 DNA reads TGTGCCAGCAGCTATGACAGGGGAGGTTGGCCCCAGCATTTT. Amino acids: CASSYDRGGWPQHF.

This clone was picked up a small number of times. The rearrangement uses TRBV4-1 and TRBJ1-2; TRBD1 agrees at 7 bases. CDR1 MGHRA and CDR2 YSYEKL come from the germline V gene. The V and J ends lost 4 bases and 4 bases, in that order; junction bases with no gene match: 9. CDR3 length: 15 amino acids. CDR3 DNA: TGCGCCAGCAGCCCCGTTGGGACAGCGCCCTATGGCTACACCTTC. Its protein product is CASSPVGTAPYGYTF.

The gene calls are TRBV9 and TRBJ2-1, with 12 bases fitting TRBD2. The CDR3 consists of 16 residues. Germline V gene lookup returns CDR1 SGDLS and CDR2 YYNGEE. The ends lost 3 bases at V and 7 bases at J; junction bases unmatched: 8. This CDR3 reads CASSDPGTSGLNEQFF. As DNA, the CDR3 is TGTGCCAGCAGCGATCCCGGGACTAGCGGGCTAAATGAGCAGTTCTTC.

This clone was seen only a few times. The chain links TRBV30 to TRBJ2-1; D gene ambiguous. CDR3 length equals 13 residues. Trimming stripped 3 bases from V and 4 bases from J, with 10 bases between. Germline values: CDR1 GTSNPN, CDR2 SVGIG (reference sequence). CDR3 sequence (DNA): TGTGCCTGGAGGGGCGGAAAATACAATGAGCAGTTCTTC. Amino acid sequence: CAWRGGKYNEQFF. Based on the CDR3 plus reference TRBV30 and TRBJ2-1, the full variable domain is SQTIHQWPATLVQPVGSPLSLECTVEGTSNPNLYWYRQAAGRGLQLLFYSVGIGQISSEVPQNLSASRPQDRQFILSSKKLLLSDSGFYLCAWRGGKYNEQFFGPGTRLTVL.

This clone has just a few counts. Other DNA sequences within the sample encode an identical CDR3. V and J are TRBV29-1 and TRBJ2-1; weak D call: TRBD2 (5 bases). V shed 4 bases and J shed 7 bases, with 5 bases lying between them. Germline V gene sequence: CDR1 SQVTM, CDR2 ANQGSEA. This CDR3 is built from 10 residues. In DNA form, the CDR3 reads TGCAGCGTTGGAGGGAATGAGCAGTTCTTC. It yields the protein CSVGGNEQFF.

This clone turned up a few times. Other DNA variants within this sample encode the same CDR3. The CDR3 nucleotides are TGTGCCAGCAGTCCCGCGGGCAGCATGAACACTGAAGCTTTCTTT. Translation gives CASSPAGSMNTEAFF. V and J are TRBV6-6 and TRBJ1-1; D is undetermined. Germline assignment: CDR1 MNHNY and CDR2 SVGAGI (reference sequence). V shed 5 bases and J shed 0 bases, with 13 bases lying between them. The CDR3 totals 15 residues.

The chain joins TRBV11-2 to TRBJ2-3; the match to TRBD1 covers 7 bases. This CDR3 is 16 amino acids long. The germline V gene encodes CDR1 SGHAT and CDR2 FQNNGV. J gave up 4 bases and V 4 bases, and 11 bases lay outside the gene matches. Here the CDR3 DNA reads TGTGCCAGCAGCTCCCGCACAGGGGTGGGCGCAGATACGCAGTATTTT. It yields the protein CASSSRTGVGADTQYF.

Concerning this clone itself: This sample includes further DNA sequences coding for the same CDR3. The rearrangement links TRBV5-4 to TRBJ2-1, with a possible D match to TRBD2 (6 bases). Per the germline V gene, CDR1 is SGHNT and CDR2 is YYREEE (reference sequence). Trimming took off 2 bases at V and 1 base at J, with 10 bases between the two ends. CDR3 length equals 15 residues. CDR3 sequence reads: CASSFGGSSYNEQFF. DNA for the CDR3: TGTGCCAGCAGCTTCGGGGGAAGTTCCTACAATGAGCAGTTCTTC.

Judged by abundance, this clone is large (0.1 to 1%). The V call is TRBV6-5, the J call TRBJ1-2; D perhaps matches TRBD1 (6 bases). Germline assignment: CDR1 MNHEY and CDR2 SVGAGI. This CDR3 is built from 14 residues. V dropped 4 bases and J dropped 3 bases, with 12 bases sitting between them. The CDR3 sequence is CASSSRGGDYGYTF. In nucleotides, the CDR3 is TGTGCCAGCAGTTCGCGAGGGGGGGACTATGGCTACACCTTC.

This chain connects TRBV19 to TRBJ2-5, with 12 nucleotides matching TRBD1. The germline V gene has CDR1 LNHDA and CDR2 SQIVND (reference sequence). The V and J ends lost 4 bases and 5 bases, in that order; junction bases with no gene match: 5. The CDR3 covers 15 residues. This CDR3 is CASSSRDRGLETQYF. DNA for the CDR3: TGTGCCAGTAGTAGCCGGGACAGGGGGCTTGAGACCCAGTACTTC.

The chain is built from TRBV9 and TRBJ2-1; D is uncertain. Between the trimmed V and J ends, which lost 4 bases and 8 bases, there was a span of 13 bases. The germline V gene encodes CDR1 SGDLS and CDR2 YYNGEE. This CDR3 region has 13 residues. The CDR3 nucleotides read TGTGCCAGCAGCCCCCACACAATTGATGAGCAGTTCTTC. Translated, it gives CASSPHTIDEQFF. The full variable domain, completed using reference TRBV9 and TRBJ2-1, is DSGVTQTPKHLITATGQRVTLRCSPRSGDLSVYWYQQSLDQGLQFLIQYYNGEERAKGNILERFSAQQFPDLHSELNLSSLELGDSALYFCASSPHTIDEQFFGPGTRLTVL.

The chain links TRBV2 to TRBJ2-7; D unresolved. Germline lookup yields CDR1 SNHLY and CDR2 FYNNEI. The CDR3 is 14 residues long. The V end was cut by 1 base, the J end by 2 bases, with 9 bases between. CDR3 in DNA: TGTGCCAGCAGTGAAGAGGGTTTCGCCTACGAGCAGTACTTC. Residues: CASSEEGFAYEQYF.

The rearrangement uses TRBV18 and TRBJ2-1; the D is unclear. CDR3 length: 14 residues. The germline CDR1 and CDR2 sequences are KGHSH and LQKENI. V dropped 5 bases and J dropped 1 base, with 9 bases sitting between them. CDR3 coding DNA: TGTGCCAGCTCAGAACAGCCTTCCTACAATGAGCAGTTCTTC. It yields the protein CASSEQPSYNEQFF. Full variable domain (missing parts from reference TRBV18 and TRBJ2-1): NAGVMQNPRHLVRRRGQEARLRCSPMKGHSHVYWYRQLPEEGLKFMVYLQKENIIDESGMPKERFSAEFPKEGPSILRIQQVVRGDSAAYFCASSEQPSYNEQFFGPGTRLTVL.

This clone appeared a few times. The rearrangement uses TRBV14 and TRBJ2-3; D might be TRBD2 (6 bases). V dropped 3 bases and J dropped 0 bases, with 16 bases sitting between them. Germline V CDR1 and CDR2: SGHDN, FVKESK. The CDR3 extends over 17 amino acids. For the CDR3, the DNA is TGTGCCAGCAGCCACAGGCTAACGGGGGTTAGCACAGATACGCAGTATTTT. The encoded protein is CASSHRLTGVSTDTQYF.

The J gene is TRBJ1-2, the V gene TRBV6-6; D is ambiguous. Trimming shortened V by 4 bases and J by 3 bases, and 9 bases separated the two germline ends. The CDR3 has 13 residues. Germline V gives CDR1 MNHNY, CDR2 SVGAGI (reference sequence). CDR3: CASSSLEHYGYTF. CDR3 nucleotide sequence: TGTGCCAGCAGTTCGCTTGAGCACTATGGCTACACCTTC.

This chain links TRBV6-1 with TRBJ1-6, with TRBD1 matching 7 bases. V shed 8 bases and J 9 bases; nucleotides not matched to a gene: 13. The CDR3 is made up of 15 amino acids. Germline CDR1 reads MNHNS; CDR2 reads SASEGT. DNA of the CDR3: TGTGCCAGCGACCAGGGGGAGGGGAGGTTTTCACCCCTCCACTTT. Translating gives CASDQGEGRFSPLHF.

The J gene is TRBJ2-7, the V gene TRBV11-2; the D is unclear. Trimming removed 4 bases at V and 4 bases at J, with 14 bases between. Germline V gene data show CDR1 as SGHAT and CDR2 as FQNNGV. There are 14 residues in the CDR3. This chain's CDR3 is CASSSAGRVYEQYF. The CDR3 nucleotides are TGTGCCAGCAGCTCCGCTGGTAGGGTATACGAGCAGTACTTC.

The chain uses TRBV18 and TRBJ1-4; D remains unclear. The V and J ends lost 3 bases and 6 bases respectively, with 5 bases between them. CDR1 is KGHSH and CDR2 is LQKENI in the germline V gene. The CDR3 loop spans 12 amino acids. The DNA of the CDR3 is TGTGCCAGCTCACCGGAGGATGAAAAACTGTTTTTT. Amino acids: CASSPEDEKLFF.

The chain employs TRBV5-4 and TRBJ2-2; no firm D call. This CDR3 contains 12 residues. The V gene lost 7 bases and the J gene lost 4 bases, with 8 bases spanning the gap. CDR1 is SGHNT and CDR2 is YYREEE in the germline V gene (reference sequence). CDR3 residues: CASHGFTGELFF. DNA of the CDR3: TGTGCCAGCCACGGCTTCACCGGGGAGCTGTTTTTT. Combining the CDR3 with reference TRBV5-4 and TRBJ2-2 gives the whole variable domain ETGVTQSPTHLIKTRGQQVTLRCSSQSGHNTVSWYQQALGQGPQFIFQYYREEENGRGNFPPRFSGLQFPNYSSELNVNALELDDSALYLCASHGFTGELFFGEGSRLTVL.

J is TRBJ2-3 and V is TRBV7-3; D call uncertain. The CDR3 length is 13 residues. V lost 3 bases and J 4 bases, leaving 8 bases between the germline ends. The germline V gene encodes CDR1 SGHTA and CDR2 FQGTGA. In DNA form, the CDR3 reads TGTGCCAGCAGCTTCGAGGTGCCAGATACGCAGTATTTT. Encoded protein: CASSFEVPDTQYF.

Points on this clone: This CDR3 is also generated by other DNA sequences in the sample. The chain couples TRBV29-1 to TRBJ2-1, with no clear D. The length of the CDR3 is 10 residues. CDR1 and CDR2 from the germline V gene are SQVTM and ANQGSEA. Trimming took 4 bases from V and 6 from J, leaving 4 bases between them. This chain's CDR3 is CSVGGNEQFF. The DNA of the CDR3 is TGCAGCGTTGGTGGCAATGAGCAGTTCTTC.